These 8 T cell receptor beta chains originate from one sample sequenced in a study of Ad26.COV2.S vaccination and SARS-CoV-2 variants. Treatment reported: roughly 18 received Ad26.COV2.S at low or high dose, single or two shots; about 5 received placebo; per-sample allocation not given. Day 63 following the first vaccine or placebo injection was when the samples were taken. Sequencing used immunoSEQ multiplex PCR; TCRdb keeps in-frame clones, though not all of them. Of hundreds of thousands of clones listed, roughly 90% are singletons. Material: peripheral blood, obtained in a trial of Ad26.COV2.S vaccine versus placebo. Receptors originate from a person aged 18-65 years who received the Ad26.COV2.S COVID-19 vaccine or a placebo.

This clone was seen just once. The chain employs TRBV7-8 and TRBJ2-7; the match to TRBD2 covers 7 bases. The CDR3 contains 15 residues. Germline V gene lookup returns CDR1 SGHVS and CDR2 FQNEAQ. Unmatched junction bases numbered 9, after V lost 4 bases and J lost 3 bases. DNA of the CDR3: TGTGCCAGCAGCTCGCGGACTAGATCAAGCTACGAGCAGTACTTC. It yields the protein CASSSRTRSSYEQYF.

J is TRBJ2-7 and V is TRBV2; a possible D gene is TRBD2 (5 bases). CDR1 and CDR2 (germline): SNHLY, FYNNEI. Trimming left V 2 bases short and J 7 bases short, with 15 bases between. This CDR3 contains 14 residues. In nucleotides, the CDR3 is TGTGCCAGCAGTGAACGGCCTAGCCGAGGAGAGCAGTACTTC. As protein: CASSERPSRGEQYF.

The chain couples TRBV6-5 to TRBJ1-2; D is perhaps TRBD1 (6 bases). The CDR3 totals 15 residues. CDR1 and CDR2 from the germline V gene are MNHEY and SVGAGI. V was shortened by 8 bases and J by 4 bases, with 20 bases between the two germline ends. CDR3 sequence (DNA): TGTGCCAGCGTCCACCCACGACAGGAGCTCTATGGCTACACCTTC. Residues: CASVHPRQELYGYTF.

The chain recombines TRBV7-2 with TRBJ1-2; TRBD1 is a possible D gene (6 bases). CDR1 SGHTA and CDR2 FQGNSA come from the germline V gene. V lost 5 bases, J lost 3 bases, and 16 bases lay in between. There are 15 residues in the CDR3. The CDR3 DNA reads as TGTGCCAGCAGCCAGCCCCCGGGACAACACTATGGCTACACCTTC. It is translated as CASSQPPGQHYGYTF.

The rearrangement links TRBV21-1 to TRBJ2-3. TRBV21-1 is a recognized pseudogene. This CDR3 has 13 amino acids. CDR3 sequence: CASSKGLVGTQYF. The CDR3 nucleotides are TGTGCCAGCAGCAAAGGACTCGTGGGGACGCAGTATTTT.

The CDR3 region has the DNA TGTGCCAGCAGCCTAGGGACAGCGGCGGCTTTCTTT. This codes for CASSLGTAAAFF. The chain combines TRBV11-2 with TRBJ1-1, with TRBD1 matching 7 bases. V was pared by 5 bases and J by 11 bases, with 8 bases of the junction left unmatched. The CDR3 runs 12 residues. From germline, CDR1 is SGHAT and CDR2 FQNNGV.

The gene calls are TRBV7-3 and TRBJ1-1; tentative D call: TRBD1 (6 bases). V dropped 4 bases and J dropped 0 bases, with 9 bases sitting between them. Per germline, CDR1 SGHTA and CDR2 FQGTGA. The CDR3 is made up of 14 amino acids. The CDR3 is CASSSGQLNTEAFF. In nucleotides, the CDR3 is TGTGCCAGCAGCTCAGGACAGCTGAACACTGAAGCTTTCTTT.

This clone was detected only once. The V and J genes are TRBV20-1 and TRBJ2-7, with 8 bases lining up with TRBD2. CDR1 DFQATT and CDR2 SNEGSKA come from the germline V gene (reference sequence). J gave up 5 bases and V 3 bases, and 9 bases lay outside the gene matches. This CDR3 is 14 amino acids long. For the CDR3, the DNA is TGCAGTGCTAGTAAGGTTCGGGAGGGCCACGAGCAGTACTTC. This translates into CSASKVREGHEQYF.